Sequencing of this T cell receptor beta chain was carried out in a study of blood T cell repertoires in COVID-19. Looking at the study overall: COVID-19 samples collected from the United States, Italy and Spain covered acute and convalescent phases. Sources were T cells, B-cell-depleted T cells, or PBMCs; the material itself was cDNA or gDNA.

TCRdb's table, derived via immunoSEQ multiplex PCR, lists solely in-frame clones and lacks some. The repertoire has around 230,000 clones, around 78% of them found once; the top ten carry approximately 2.6%. Sequencing input: peripheral blood. The sequence came from a woman aged 70-85 years with active or convalescent COVID-19.

The CDR3 nucleotides are TGTGCCAGCAGCCCCTGGCGGGGAGTATTCGGTGAGCAGTTCTTC. Translating gives CASSPWRGVFGEQFF. The V and J genes are TRBV7-2 and TRBJ2-1; D is possibly TRBD2 (6 bases). In germline, CDR1 is SGHTA, CDR2 FQGNSA. This CDR3 region has 15 residues. V was shortened by 5 bases and J by 9 bases, with 20 bases between the two germline ends.